Sequencing of this T cell receptor (beta chain) was carried out in a study of T cells in Graves' hyperthyroidism and ophthalmopathy. Lactation, pregnancy, other autoimmune disease or uncontrolled infection led to exclusion of patients. Each diagnosis drew on symptoms, thyroxine, TRAb, thyroid ultrasound and orbital computed tomography findings. Study conclusions and caveats: A model of 13 V-J pairs discriminated ophthalmopathy from stable hyperthyroidism.

The TCR beta CDR3 regions underwent amplification using RNA transcripts as the source. With the HTBI primer set, the TCR CDR3 went through a first round of RT-PCR. TCRdb used MiXCR to reprocess the multiplex PCR reads, holding one entry per CDR3 protein. The sample lists about 600,000 distinct CDR3 sequences, 16% occurring once. The germline V gene has CDR1 SEHNR and CDR2 FQNEAQ (reference sequence). There are 14 residues in the CDR3. As to this clonotype: Its antigen is not known. Mismatch with germline at one junction end may stem from a read error.

The origin of this receptor is a woman between 40 and 50 years old with Graves' ophthalmopathy. Sequencing was performed on blood. This chain links TRBV7-9 with TRBJ2-5, with 9 bases matching TRBD2. DNA for the CDR3: TGTGCCAGCAGCGTAGCGGGAGCGACAGAGACCCAGTACTTC. This translates into CASSVAGATETQYF.